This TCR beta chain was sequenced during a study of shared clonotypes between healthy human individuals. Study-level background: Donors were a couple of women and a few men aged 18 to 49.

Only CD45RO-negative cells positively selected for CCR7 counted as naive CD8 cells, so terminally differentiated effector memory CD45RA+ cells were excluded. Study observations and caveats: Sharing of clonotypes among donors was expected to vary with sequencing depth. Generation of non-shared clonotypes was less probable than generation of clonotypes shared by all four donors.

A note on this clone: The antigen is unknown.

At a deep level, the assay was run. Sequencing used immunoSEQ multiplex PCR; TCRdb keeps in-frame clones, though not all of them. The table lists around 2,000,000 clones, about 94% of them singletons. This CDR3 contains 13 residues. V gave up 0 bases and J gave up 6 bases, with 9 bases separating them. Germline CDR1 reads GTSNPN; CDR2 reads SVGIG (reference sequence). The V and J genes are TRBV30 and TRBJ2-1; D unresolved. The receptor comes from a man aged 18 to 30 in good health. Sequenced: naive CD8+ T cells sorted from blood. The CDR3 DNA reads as TGTGCCTGGAGTGTCGAACAGCCCAATGAGCAGTTCTTC. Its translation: CAWSVEQPNEQFF.